The present entry profiles one T cell receptor (beta chain) with its context. Its specificity is unknown. These data come from a study of T-cell memory formation after mild COVID-19. Across the study: Largely, TCR clusters stayed within a single donor.

In TCRdb, the 5' RACE reads were re-called with MiXCR into one record per CDR3 protein. The sample shows about 140,000 distinct CDR3 sequences, 11% to 15% of them seen only once. Study observations and caveats: Clones contracting day 15 to 85 were balanced CD4/CD8; later expanders leaned CD4+. CD4+ contracting clones lay mainly in CM and EM, CD8+ ones in EMRA. Second-wave clones that peaked on day 37 lacked confirmed SARS-CoV-2 specificity.

Germline V CDR1 and CDR2: MNHEY, SVGAGI. V was cut by 2 bases and J by 7 bases, with 21 bases left in between. This CDR3 comprises 17 residues. The V call is TRBV6-5, the J call TRBJ2-1; tentatively, D is TRBD2 (6 bases). The clonotype was recovered from an adult woman who had mild COVID-19 (a few samples of this study predate the infection). Cell type and time point are not known. The material sequenced was PBMCs or a T cell subset sorted from them (not recorded which). The CDR3 protein is CASSYGLAYANGNEQFF. In nucleotides, the CDR3 is TGTGCCAGCAGTTACGGGCTAGCGTATGCTAACGGGAATGAGCAGTTCTTC.